This T cell receptor (beta chain) was profiled in a study of blood T cells in healthy people across ages. A second PCR, run for about 7 to 11 cycles, used a sample-barcoded 5' primer plus a J-beta primer mix. One entry per CDR3 protein, called by TCRdb with MiXCR from the 5' RACE reads. The table includes about a million distinct CDR3 sequences, under 50% detected once. This clonotype was sampled from a man aged 25-40 years in good health. Sequencing was performed on blood.

CDR3 amino acids: CASSYRTTSNQPQHF. The CDR3 nucleotides are TGTGCCAGTAGTTACCGGACAACTAGCAATCAGCCCCAGCATTTT. This rearrangement joins TRBV19 to TRBJ1-5; TRBD1 is a possible D gene (5 bases). Trimming pared 5 bases from V and 0 bases from J, leaving 11 bases between. Per the germline V gene, CDR1 is LNHDA and CDR2 is SQIVND (reference sequence). The CDR3 loop spans 15 amino acids.